This TCR beta chain was documented in a study of vaccination effects on CD4 cells after COVID-19. Notes on the study in general: Marked clonal contraction of infection- and vaccine-induced clones was seen late after vaccination. Just 1 of 255 vaccine-induced clones in healthy recipients was cross-reactive.

The V and J ends lost 2 bases and 4 bases, in that order; junction bases with no gene match: 2. Per the germline V gene, CDR1 is SGHAT and CDR2 is FQDESV (reference sequence). The CDR3 totals 14 residues. With the ViraFEST assay, the study expanded antigen-specific CD4+ T cells using viral peptide pools, then sequenced them. Once cultured for roughly 10 days, the cells underwent separation to obtain CD4+ T cells. Two-dose vaccination with either BNT162b2 or mRNA-1273 was given to the participants. Some 2 million PBMC were placed in each well, which was supplemented with 10 IU/ml IL-2 and approximately 10 ug/ml peptides. On both days 3 and 7, half of the culture medium was replaced with IL-2 medium. The data were produced by immunoSEQ multiplex PCR, yet TCRdb's version contains in-frame clones alone and is incomplete. The sample has roughly 20,000 clones; approximately 70% are singletons. Comments on this clone: The antigen is not known.

This chain uses TRBV11-1 with TRBJ2-5; 9 bases are shared with TRBD2. The source material was CD4+ T cells from PBMCs cultured with HCoV-NL63 spike peptides, sampled after COVID-19 vaccination. This sequence was found in a human donor who received a COVID-19 vaccine. The CDR3 region has the DNA TGTGCCAGCAGCTTAATGCGGGGGGGAGAGACCCAGTACTTC. It is translated as CASSLMRGGETQYF. Based on the CDR3 plus reference TRBV11-1 and TRBJ2-5, the full variable domain is EAEVAQSPRYKITEKSQAVAFWCDPISGHATLYWYRQILGQGPELLVQFQDESVVDDSQLPKDRFSAERLKGVDSTLKIQPAELGDSAMYLCASSLMRGGETQYFGPGTRLLVL.